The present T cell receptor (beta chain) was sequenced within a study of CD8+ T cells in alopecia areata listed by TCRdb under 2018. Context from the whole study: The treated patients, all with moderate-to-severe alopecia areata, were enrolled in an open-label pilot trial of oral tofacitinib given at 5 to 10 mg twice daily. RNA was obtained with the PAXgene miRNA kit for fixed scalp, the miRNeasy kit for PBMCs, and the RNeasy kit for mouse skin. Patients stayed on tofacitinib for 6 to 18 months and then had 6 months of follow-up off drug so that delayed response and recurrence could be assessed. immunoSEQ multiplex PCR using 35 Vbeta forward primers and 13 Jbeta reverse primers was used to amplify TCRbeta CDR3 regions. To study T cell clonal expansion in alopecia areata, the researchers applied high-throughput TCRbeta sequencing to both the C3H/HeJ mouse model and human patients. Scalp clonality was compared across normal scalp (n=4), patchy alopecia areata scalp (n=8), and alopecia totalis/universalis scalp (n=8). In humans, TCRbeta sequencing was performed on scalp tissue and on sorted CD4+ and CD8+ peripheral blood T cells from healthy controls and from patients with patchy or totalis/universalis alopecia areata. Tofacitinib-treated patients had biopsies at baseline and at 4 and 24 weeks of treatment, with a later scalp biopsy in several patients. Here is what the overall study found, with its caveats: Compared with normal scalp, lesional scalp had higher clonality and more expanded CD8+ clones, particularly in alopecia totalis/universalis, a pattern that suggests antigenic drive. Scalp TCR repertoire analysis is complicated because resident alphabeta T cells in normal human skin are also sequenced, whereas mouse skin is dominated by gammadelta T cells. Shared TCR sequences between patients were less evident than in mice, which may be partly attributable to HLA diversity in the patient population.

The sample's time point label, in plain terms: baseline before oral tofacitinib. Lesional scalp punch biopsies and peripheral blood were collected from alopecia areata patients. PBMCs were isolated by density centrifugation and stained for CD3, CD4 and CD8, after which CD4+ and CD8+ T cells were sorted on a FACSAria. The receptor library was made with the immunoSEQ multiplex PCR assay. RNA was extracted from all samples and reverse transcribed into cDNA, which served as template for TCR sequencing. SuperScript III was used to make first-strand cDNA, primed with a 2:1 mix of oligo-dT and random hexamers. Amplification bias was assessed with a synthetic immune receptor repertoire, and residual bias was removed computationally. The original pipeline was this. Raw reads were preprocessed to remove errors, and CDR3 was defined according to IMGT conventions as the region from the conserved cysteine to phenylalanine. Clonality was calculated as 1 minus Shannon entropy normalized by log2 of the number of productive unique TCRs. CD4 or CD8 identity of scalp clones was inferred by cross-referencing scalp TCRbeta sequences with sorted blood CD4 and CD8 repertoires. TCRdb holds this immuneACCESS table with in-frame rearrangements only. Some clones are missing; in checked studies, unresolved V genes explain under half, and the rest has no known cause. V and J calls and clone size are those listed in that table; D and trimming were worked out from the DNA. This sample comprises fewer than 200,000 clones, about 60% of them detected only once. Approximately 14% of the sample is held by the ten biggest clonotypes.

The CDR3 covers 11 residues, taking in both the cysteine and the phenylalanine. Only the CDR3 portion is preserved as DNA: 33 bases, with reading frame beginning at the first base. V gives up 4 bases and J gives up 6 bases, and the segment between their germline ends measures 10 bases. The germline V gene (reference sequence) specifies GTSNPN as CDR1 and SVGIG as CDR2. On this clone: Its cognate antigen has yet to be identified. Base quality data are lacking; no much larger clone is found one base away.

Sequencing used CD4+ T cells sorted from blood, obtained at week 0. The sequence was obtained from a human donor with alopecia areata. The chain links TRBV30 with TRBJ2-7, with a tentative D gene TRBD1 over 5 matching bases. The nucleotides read TGTGCCTGGAAAGGGGTTGGCGAGCAGTACTTC. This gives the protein CAWKGVGEQYF.